This is a list of T cell receptor beta chains from one sample in a study of blood T cell repertoires in COVID-19. Sequencing used immunoSEQ multiplex PCR; TCRdb keeps in-frame clones, though not all of them. The data contain roughly 60,000 clones, roughly 74% of them singletons. The specimen sequenced was peripheral blood. These TCRs come from a human donor in a cohort sampled during active COVID-19. The CDR3 runs from the conserved cysteine through the conserved F or W. D genes are given only for firm matches. The size entry is marked missing in some rows and otherwise reads once, few, many or a size class.

>-|TRBJ2-3|-|TRBV27
CASSLAGTDTQYF
TGTGCCAGCAGTTTGGCGGGCACAGATACGCAGTATTTT
>-|TRBJ1-1|-|TRBV5-1
CASSSGQPNTEAFF
TGCGCCAGCAGCTCCGGACAGCCCAACACTGAAGCTTTCTTT
>-|TRBJ1-2|-|TRBV6-2/TRBV6-3
CASSPGTTTYGYTF
TGTGCCAGCAGTCCAGGGACAACCACTTATGGCTACACCTTC
>TRBD2|TRBJ2-1|-|TRBV27
CASRTSGGSYNEQFF
TGTGCCAGCAGAACTAGCGGGGGGTCCTACAATGAGCAGTTCTTC
>TRBD2|TRBJ2-1|few|TRBV7-2
CASSSGSGRAGINEQFF
TGTGCCAGCAGCAGCGGGAGCGGGAGGGCAGGTATCAATGAGCAGTTCTTC
>TRBD2|TRBJ2-3|-|TRBV6-2/TRBV6-3
CASSYYSWTSTSPRTDTQYF
TGTGCCAGCAGTTATTATTCCTGGACTAGCACATCTCCCCGGACAGATACGCAGTATTTT
>-|TRBJ1-2|-|TRBV24-1
CATSGGRGSDYGYTF
TGTGCCACCAGTGGGGGGAGGGGGAGCGACTATGGCTACACCTTC
>-|TRBJ1-5|-|TRBV15
CATSPGHNQPQHF
TGTGCCACGTCTCCGGGACATAATCAGCCCCAGCATTTT
>-|TRBJ1-3|-|TRBV11-2
CASSLVGLNRASPGNTIYF
TGTGCCAGCAGCTTAGTAGGGCTGAACAGGGCATCCCCTGGAAACACCATATATTTT
>-|TRBJ2-2|-|TRBV6-6
CASPKQNTGELFF
TGTGCCAGCCCGAAACAGAACACCGGGGAGCTGTTTTTT
>TRBD1|TRBJ1-6|-|TRBV19
CASKTGTGNSPLHF
TGTGCCAGTAAGACCGGGACAGGCAATTCACCCCTCCACTTT
>TRBD1|TRBJ2-3|-|TRBV5-1
CASSPGTGQDTQYF
TGCGCCAGCAGCCCGGGGACAGGGCAAGATACGCAGTATTTT
>-|TRBJ1-1|-|TRBV25-1
CASSEGRNTEAFF
TGTGCCAGCAGTGAAGGCAGAAACACTGAAGCTTTCTTT
>-|TRBJ2-3|few|TRBV11-3
CASSGRGNTQYF
TGTGCCAGCAGCGGCAGGGGAAATACGCAGTATTTT
>-|TRBJ2-1|many|TRBV12-5
CASGPLVGDYNEQFF
TGTGCTAGTGGCCCCCTAGTAGGAGACTACAATGAGCAGTTCTTC
>-|TRBJ1-5|-|TRBV5-1
CASSLEQGQPQHF
TGCGCCAGCAGCTTGGAGCAGGGTCAGCCCCAGCATTTT
>TRBD1|TRBJ1-1|-|TRBV27
CASSPRDRGISRNTEAFF
TGTGCCAGCAGTCCCCGGGACAGGGGAATTTCACGGAACACTGAAGCTTTCTTT
>-|TRBJ2-1|-|TRBV27
CASSSLGGTINWGEQFF
TGTGCCAGCAGTTCCCTTGGAGGGACCATCAATTGGGGGGAGCAGTTCTTC
>TRBD2|TRBJ2-7|-|TRBV11-3
CASSPSSGGLYEQYF
TGTGCCAGCAGCCCCTCTAGCGGGGGGTTGTACGAGCAGTACTTC
>-|TRBJ1-2|-|TRBV19
CATLPDPTGYGYTF
TGTGCCACCCTACCCGACCCGACAGGCTATGGCTACACCTTC
>-|TRBJ1-5|-|TRBV27
CASSLDRNQPQHF
TGTGCCAGCAGTTTAGACAGAAATCAGCCCCAGCATTTT
>TRBD1|TRBJ1-2|few|TRBV3-1/TRBV3-2
CASSPTGGNYGYTF
TGTGCCAGCAGCCCGACAGGGGGGAACTATGGCTACACCTTC
>-|TRBJ1-1|-|TRBV28
CASSFSLLNTEAFF
TGTGCCAGCAGTTTCTCCTTATTGAACACTGAAGCTTTCTTT
>TRBD2|TRBJ2-3|few|TRBV9
CASSVQLAGGGTDTQYF
TGTGCCAGCAGCGTACAACTAGCGGGAGGTGGAACAGATACGCAGTATTTT
>-|TRBJ2-1|-|TRBV10-3
CAIEASTNEQFF
TGTGCCATAGAGGCCTCTACGAATGAGCAGTTCTTC
>-|TRBJ1-2|-|TRBV5-8
CASSLALYYGYTF
TGTGCCAGCAGCTTGGCCCTGTACTATGGCTACACCTTC
>-|TRBJ2-5|-|TRBV15
CATSSDDLYQETQYF
TGTGCCACCAGCAGTGATGACTTGTACCAAGAGACCCAGTACTTC